This section outlines one T cell receptor (beta chain) sequence together with its context. Sequencing was performed with immunoSEQ multiplex PCR; in TCRdb, only in-frame clones are kept and a portion is missing. The sample has approximately 32,000 clones, about 92% seen once. With 2 bases clipped from V and 5 bases from J, the junction kept 6 bases outside the gene matches. The CDR3 sequence is 16 residues long. Germline loops: CDR1 SGHNT, CDR2 YYREEE (reference sequence). This specimen comes from a study of T cell changes during pregnancy in multiple sclerosis. This TCR was recovered from a female donor with multiple sclerosis, enrolled in a pregnancy study. Sequenced here: CD4+ T cells from peripheral blood mononuclear cells, sampled in the second trimester of pregnancy. J is TRBJ2-2 and V is TRBV5-4; TRBD1 aligns across 10 bases. CDR3 nucleotides: TGTGCCAGCAGCTTAAGGACAGGGGGGGGGACCGGGGAGCTGTTTTTT. Residues: CASSLRTGGGTGELFF. The whole variable domain, filled in from reference TRBV5-4 and TRBJ2-2, reads ETGVTQSPTHLIKTRGQQVTLRCSSQSGHNTVSWYQQALGQGPQFIFQYYREEENGRGNFPPRFSGLQFPNYSSELNVNALELDDSALYLCASSLRTGGGTGELFFGEGSRLTVL.